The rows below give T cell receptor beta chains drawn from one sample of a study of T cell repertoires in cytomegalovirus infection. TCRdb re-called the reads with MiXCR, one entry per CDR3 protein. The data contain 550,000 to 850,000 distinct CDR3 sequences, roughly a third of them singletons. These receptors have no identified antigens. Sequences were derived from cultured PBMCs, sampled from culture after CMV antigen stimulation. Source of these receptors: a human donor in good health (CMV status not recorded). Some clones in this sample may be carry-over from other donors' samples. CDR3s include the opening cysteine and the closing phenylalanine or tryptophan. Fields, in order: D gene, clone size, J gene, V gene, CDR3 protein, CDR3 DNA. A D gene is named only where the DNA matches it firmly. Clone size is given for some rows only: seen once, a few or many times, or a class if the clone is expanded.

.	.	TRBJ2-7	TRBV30	CAWSVTYEQYF	TGTGCCTGGAGTGTGACCTACGAGCAGTACTTC
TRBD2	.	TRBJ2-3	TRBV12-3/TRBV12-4	CASSSSRLAGLYTQYF	TGTGCCAGCAGCTCTTCAAGACTAGCGGGCCTGTATACGCAGTATTTT
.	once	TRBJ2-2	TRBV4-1	CASRLGTDQNTGELCF	TGCGCCAGCCGCCTAGGTACCGACCAGAACACCGGGGAGCTGTGTTTT
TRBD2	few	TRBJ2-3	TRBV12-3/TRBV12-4	CASSPGLAASGDTQYF	TGTGCCAGCAGTCCAGGACTAGCGGCCTCCGGGGATACGCAGTATTTT
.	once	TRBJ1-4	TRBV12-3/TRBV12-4	CASSLIGGDEKLFF	TGTGCCAGCAGTTTAATAGGAGGGGATGAAAAACTGTTTTTT
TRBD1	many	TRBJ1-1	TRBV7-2	CASSYGQAGEAFF	TGTGCCAGCAGCTACGGACAGGCCGGAGAAGCTTTCTTT
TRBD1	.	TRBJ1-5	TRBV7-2	CASSRRQGTVGQPQHF	TGTGCCAGCAGCCGGAGACAGGGGACTGTTGGCCAGCCCCAGCATTTT
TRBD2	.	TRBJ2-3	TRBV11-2	CASSLRPSGGRGTDTQYF	TGTGCCAGCAGTTTACGCCCTAGCGGGGGGCGGGGCACAGATACGCAGTATTTT
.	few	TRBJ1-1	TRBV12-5	CASGLRMWGEKGTEAFF	TGTGCTAGTGGTTTGCGTATGTGGGGGGAAAAAGGCACTGAAGCTTTCTTT
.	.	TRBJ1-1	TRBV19	CASSTSRNTEAFF	TGTGCCAGTAGTACATCCAGGAACACTGAAGCTTTCTTT
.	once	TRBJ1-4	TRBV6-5	CASSYLAGPNEKLFF	TGTGCCAGCAGTTACCTCGCAGGGCCTAATGAAAAACTGTTTTTT
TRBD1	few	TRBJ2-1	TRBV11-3	CASSEGQRDNEQFF	TGTGCCAGCAGCGAGGGACAGAGAGACAATGAGCAGTTCTTC
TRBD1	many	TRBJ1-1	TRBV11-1	CASSQDRGTEAFF	TGTGCCAGCAGCCAGGACAGGGGAACTGAAGCTTTCTTT
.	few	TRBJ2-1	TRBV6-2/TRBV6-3	CASSTETPGNEQFF	TGTGCCAGCAGTACAGAAACCCCGGGCAATGAGCAGTTCTTC